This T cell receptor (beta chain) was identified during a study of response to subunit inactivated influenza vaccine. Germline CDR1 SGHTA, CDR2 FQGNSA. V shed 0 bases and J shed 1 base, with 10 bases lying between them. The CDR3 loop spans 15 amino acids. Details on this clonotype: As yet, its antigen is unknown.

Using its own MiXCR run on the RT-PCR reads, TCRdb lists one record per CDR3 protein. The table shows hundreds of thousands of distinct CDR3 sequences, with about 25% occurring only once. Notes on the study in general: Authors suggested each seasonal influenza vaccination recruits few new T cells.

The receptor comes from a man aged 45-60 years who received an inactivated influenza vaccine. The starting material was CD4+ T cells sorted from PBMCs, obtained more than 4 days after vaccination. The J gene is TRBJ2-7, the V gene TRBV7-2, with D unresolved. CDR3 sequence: CASSLAHKTSYEQYF. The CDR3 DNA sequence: TGTGCCAGCAGCTTAGCGCACAAAACGTCCTACGAGCAGTACTTC.